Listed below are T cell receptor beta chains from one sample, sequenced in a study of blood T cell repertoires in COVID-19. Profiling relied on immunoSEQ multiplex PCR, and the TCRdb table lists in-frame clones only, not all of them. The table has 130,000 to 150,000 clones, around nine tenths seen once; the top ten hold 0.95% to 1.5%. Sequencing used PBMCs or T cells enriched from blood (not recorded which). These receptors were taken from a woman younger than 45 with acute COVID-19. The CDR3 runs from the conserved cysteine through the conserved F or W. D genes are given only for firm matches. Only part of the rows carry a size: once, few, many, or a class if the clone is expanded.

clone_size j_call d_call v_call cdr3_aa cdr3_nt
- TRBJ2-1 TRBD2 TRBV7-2 CASSPGLAEYNEQFF TGTGCCAGCAGCCCCGGACTAGCGGAATACAATGAGCAGTTCTTC
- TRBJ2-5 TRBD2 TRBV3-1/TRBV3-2 CASSQGPWREDQETQYF TGTGCCAGCAGCCAAGGGCCATGGCGGGAGGACCAAGAGACCCAGTACTTC
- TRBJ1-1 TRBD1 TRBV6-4 CASRKGTVGTEAFF TGTGCCAGCAGGAAAGGGACAGTCGGAACTGAAGCTTTCTTT
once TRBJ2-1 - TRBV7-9 CASSLGASLPNEQFF TGTGCCAGCAGCTTAGGGGCCTCCCTCCCCAATGAGCAGTTCTTC
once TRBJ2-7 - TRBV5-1 CASSPGSSYEQYF TGCGCCAGCAGCCCCGGGAGCTCCTACGAGCAGTACTTC
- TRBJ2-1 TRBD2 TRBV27 CASSLRGLAMSSYNEQFF TGTGCCAGCAGTTTACGCGGACTAGCGATGAGCTCCTACAATGAGCAGTTCTTC
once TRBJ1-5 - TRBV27 CASSSGNQPQHF TGTGCCAGCAGTTCGGGCAATCAGCCCCAGCATTTT
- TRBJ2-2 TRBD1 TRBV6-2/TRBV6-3 CASSGQAARTGELFF TGTGCCAGCAGCGGACAGGCCGCTCGCACCGGGGAGCTGTTTTTT
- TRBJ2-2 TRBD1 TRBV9 CASSVGSGGILTGELFF TGTGCCAGCAGCGTAGGCTCAGGGGGCATACTCACCGGGGAGCTGTTTTTT
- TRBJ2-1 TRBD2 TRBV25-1 CASSDRREGSYNEQFF TGTGCCAGCAGTGATCGGCGGGAGGGCTCCTACAATGAGCAGTTCTTC
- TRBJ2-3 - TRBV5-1 CASRQIPGVTDTQYF TGCGCCAGCAGGCAAATCCCGGGGGTCACAGATACGCAGTATTTT
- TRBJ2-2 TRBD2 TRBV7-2 CASSLGLAGSTGELFF TGTGCCAGCAGCTTGGGACTAGCGGGTTCCACCGGGGAGCTGTTTTTT
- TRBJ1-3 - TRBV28 CASSFWGTEYSGNTIYF TGTGCCAGCAGTTTTTGGGGCACTGAATACTCTGGAAACACCATATATTTT
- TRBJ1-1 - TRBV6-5 CASSYRDMNTEAFF TGTGCCAGCAGTTACCGGGACATGAACACTGAAGCTTTCTTT
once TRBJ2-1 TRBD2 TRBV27 CASSFPPGSGSSNEQFF TGTGCCAGCAGTTTCCCTCCAGGTAGCGGGAGCTCCAATGAGCAGTTCTTC
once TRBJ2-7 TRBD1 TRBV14 CASSSQGAPYEQYF TGTGCCAGCAGCTCACAGGGGGCGCCTTACGAGCAGTACTTC
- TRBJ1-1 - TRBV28 CASSDSKAFF TGTGCCAGCTCAGACAGTAAAGCTTTCTTT
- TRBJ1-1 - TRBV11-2 CASSFSQNTEAFF TGTGCCAGCAGCTTTTCCCAGAACACTGAAGCTTTCTTT
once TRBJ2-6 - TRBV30 CAWSVRGTALGGANVLTF TGTGCCTGGAGTGTACGGGGGACAGCCTTGGGTGGGGCCAACGTCCTGACTTTC
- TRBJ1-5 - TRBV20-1 CSASPGTSQPQHF TGCAGTGCCAGTCCCGGGACAAGTCAGCCCCAGCATTTT
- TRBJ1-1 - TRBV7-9 CASSPRATSFTEAFF TGTGCCAGCAGCCCTAGAGCTACATCTTTCACTGAAGCTTTCTTT
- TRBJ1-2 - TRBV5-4 CASSSDWGYTF TGTGCCAGCAGCTCCGACTGGGGCTACACCTTC
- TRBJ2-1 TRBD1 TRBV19 CASSIAGQGWNEQFF TGTGCCAGTAGTATAGCGGGACAGGGGTGGAATGAGCAGTTCTTC